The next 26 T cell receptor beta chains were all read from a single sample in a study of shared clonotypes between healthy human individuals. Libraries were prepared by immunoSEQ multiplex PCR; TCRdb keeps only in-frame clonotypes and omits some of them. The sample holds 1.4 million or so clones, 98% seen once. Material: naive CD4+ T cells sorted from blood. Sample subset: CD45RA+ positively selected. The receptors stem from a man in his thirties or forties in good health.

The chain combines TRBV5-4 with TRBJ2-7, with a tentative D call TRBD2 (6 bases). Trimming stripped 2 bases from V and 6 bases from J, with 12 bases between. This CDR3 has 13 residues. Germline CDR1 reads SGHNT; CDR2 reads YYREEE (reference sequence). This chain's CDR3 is CASSFRAGIEQYF. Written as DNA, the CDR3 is TGTGCCAGCAGCTTCAGGGCGGGAATCGAGCAGTACTTC. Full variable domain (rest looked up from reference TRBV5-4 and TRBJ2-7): ETGVTQSPTHLIKTRGQQVTLRCSSQSGHNTVSWYQQALGQGPQFIFQYYREEENGRGNFPPRFSGLQFPNYSSELNVNALELDDSALYLCASSFRAGIEQYFGPGTRLTVT.

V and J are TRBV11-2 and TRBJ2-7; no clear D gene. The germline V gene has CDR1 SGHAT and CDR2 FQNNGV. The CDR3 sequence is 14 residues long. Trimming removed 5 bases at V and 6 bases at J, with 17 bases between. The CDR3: CASSRSLSVGEQYF. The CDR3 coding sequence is TGTGCCAGCAGCCGCTCGCTATCCGTGGGCGAGCAGTACTTC.

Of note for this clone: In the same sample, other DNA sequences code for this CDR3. The CDR3 sequence is CASSPRDSYNEQFF. The CDR3 DNA reads TGTGCCAGCAGCCCTCGGGACTCCTACAATGAGCAGTTCTTC. The V gene is TRBV7-9, the J gene TRBJ2-1; possibly TRBD2 for D (5 bases). Germline-derived CDR1 and CDR2 are SEHNR and FQNEAQ (reference sequence). The CDR3 runs to 14 residues. V dropped 5 bases and J dropped 0 bases, with 8 bases sitting between them.

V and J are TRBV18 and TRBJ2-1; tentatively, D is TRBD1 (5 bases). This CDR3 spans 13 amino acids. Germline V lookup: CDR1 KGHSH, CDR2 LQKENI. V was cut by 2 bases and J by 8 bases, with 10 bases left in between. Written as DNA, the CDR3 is TGTGCCAGCTCACCAGGGGCCAGGTATGAGCAGTTCTTC. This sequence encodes CASSPGARYEQFF.

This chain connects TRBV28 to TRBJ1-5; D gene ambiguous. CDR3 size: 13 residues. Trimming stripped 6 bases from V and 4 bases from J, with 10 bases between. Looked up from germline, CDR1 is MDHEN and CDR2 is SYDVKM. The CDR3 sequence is CASRPDGNQPQHF. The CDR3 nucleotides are TGTGCCAGCAGGCCTGACGGAAATCAGCCCCAGCATTTT.

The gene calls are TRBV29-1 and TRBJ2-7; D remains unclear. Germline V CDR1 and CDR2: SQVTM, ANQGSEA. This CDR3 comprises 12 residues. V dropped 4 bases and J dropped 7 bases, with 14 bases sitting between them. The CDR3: CSVGSKLREQYF. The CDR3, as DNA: TGCAGCGTTGGTAGTAAGCTTCGGGAGCAGTACTTC.

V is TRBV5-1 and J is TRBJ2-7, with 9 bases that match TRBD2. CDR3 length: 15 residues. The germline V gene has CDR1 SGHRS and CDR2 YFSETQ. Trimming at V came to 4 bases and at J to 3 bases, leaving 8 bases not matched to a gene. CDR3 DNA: TGCGCCAGCAGCCCCGGGGTAGCGGGGGTCTACGAGCAGTACTTC. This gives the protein CASSPGVAGVYEQYF.

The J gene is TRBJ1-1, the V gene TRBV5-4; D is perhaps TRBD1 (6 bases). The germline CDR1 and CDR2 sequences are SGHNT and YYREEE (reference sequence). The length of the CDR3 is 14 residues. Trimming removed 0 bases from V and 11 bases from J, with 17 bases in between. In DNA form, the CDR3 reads TGTGCCAGCAGCTTGGCCGAGGGCCCGAGGGGGGCTTTCTTT. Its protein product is CASSLAEGPRGAFF.

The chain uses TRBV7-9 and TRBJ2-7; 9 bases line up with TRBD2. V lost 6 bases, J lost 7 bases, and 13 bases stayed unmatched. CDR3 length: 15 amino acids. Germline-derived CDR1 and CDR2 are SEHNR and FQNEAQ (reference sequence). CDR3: CASRTADSGSGEQYF. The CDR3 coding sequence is TGTGCCAGCAGAACTGCGGATAGCGGGAGCGGAGAGCAGTACTTC.

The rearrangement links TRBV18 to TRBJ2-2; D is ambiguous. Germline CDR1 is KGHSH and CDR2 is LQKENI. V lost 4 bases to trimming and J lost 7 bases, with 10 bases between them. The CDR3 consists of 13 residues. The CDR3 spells CASSLRLSGELFF. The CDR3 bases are TGTGCCAGCTCACTACGGCTGAGCGGGGAGCTGTTTTTT. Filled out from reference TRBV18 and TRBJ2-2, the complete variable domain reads NAGVMQNPRHLVRRRGQEARLRCSPMKGHSHVYWYRQLPEEGLKFMVYLQKENIIDESGMPKERFSAEFPKEGPSILRIQQVVRGDSAAYFCASSLRLSGELFFGEGSRLTVL.

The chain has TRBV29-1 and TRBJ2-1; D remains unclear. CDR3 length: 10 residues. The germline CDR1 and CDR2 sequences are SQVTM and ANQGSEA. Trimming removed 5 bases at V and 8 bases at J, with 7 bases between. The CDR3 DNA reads TGCAGCGTTAGGACCGATGAGCAGTTCTTC. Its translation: CSVRTDEQFF.

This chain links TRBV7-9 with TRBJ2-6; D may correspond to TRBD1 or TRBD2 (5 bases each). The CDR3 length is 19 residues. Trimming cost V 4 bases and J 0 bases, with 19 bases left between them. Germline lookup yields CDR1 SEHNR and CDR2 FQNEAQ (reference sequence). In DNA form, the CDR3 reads TGTGCCAGCAGCTGGGAGACGGGGACCTCTGACTCTGGGGCCAACGTCCTGACTTTC. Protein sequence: CASSWETGTSDSGANVLTF.

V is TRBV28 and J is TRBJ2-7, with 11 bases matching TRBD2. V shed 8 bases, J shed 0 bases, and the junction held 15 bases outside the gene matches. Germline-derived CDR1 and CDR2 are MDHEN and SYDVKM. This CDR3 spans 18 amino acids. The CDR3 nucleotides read TGTGCCAGCCATCCCCTCGGGACTAGCGGCCACGTCTCCTACGAGCAGTACTTC. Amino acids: CASHPLGTSGHVSYEQYF. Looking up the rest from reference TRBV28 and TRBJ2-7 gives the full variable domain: DVKVTQSSRYLVKRTGEKVFLECVQDMDHENMFWYRQDPGLGLRLIYFSYDVKMKEKGDIPEGYSVSREKKERFSLILESASTNQTSMYLCASHPLGTSGHVSYEQYFGPGTRLTVT.

This CDR3 is CASSSDSFSNYGYTF. CDR3 DNA: TGTGCCAGCAGCTCCGACAGTTTTTCTAACTATGGCTACACCTTC. The chain is built from TRBV7-8 and TRBJ1-2; a possible D gene is TRBD1 (5 bases). This CDR3 has 15 amino acids. V dropped 4 bases and J dropped 0 bases, with 12 bases sitting between them. In germline, CDR1 is SGHVS, CDR2 FQNEAQ.

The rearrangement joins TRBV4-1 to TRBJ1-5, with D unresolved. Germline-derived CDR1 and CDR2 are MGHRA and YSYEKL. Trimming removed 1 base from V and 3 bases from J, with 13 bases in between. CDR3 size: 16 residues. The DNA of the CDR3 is TGCGCCAGCAGCCAAGTCGTGTATGGGGACAATCAGCCCCAGCATTTT. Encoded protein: CASSQVVYGDNQPQHF.

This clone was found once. CDR3 DNA: TGTGCCAGCAGTTACGTCTGGGGTTTATCAGACAATGAGCAGTTCTTC. This sequence encodes CASSYVWGLSDNEQFF. The chain recombines TRBV6-5 with TRBJ2-1; D is undetermined. The V end was cut by 2 bases, the J end by 5 bases, with 16 bases between. Germline assignment: CDR1 MNHEY and CDR2 SVGAGI. This CDR3 region has 16 residues.

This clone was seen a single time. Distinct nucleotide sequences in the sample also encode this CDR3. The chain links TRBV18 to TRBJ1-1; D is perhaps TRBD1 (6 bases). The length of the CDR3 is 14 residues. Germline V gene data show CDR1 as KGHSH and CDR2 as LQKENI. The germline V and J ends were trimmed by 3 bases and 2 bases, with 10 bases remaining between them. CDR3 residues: CASSPSQGNTEAFF. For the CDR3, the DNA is TGTGCCAGCTCACCTTCACAGGGAAACACTGAAGCTTTCTTT.

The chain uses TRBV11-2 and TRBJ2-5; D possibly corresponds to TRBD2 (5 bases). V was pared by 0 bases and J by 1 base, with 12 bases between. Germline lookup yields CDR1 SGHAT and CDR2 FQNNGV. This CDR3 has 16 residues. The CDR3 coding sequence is TGTGCCAGCAGCTTAGAGTATCGAGGGTTCCAAGAGACCCAGTACTTC. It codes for CASSLEYRGFQETQYF.

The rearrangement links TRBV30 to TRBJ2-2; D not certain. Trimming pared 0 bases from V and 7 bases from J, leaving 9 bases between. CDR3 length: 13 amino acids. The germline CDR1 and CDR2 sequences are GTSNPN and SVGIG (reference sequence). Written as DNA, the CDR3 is TGTGCCTGGAGTGTACGAAGGGACGGGGAGCTGTTTTTT. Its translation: CAWSVRRDGELFF.

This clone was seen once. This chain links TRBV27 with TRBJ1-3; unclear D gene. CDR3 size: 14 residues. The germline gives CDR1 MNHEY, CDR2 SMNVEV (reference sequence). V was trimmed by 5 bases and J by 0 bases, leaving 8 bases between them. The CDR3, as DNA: TGTGCCAGCAGTCCCCGGGGCTCTGGAAACACCATATATTTT. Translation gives CASSPRGSGNTIYF.

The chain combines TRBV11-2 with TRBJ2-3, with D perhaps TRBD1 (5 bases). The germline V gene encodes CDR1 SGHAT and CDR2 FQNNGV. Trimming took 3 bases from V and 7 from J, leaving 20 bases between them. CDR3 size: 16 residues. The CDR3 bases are TGTGCCAGCAGCTTCCCCCGTGGAACAGGACGGAATACGCAGTATTTT. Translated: CASSFPRGTGRNTQYF.

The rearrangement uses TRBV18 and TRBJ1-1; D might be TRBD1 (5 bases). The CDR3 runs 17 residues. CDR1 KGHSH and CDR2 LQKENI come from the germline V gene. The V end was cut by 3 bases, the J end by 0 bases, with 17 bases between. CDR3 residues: CASSPVGVRGLNTEAFF. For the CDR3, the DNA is TGTGCCAGCTCACCGGTGGGGGTGAGGGGCCTGAACACTGAAGCTTTCTTT.

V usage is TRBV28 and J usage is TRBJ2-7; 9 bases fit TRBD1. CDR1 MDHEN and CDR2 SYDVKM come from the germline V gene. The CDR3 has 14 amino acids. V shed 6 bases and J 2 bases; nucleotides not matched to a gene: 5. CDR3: CASSSGQGTYEQYF. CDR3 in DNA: TGTGCCAGCAGCTCGGGACAGGGAACCTACGAGCAGTACTTC.

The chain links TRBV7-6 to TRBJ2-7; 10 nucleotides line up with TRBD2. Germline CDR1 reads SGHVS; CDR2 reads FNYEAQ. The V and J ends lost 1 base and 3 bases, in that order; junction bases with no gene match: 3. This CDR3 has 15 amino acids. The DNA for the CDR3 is TGTGCCAGCAGCTTAGACCCTAGCGGGAGCTACGAGCAGTACTTC. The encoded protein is CASSLDPSGSYEQYF.

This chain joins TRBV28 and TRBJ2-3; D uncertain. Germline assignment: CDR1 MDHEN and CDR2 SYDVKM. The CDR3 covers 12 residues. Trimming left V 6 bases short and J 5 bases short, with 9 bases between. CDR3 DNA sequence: TGTGCCAGCAGGACGTCTTTAGATACGCAGTATTTT. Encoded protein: CASRTSLDTQYF.

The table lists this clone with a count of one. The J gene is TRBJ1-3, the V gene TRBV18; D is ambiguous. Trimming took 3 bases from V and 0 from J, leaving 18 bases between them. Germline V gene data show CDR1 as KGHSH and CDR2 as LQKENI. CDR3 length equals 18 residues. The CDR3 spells CASSPLSPARNSGNTIYF. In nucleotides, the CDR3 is TGTGCCAGCTCACCTCTTAGTCCCGCCCGGAACTCTGGAAACACCATATATTTT. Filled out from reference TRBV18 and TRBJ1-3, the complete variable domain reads NAGVMQNPRHLVRRRGQEARLRCSPMKGHSHVYWYRQLPEEGLKFMVYLQKENIIDESGMPKERFSAEFPKEGPSILRIQQVVRGDSAAYFCASSPLSPARNSGNTIYFGEGSWLTVV.